One sample yielded the 5 T cell receptor beta chains listed below, sequenced in a study of T-cell reconstitution after alpha-beta-depleted transplantation in children. Unique molecular identifiers were built into the TCRbeta library. TCRdb reanalysed the PCR reads using MiXCR and keeps one entry per CDR3 protein. The sample has hundreds of thousands of distinct CDR3 sequences; about 10% are singletons. Sequences were derived from PBMCs from the stem cell graft donor, sampled from the stem cell graft. These receptors were obtained from a human donor who donated a stem cell graft to a child with acute myeloid leukemia.

In regard to this clonotype: Relative to the germline gene, one junction end is altered; a read error may explain this. The chain joins TRBV11-2 to TRBJ1-1; tentative D call: TRBD1 (5 bases). The CDR3 loop spans 16 amino acids. Germline V CDR1 and CDR2: SGHAT, FQNNGV. This CDR3 is CASSPGAGFMNTGAFF. DNA for the CDR3: TGTGCCAGCAGCCCCGGGGCAGGCTTTATGAACACTGGAGCTTTCTTT. Filled out from reference TRBV11-2 and TRBJ1-1, the complete variable domain reads EAGVAQSPRYKIIEKRQSVAFWCNPISGHATLYWYQQILGQGPKLLIQFQNNGVVDDSQLPKDRFSAERLKGVDSTLKIQPAKLEDSAVYLCASSPGAGFMNTGAFFGQGTRLTVV.

The chain combines TRBV28 with TRBJ2-7; 14 nucleotides agree with TRBD2. The CDR3 is 19 amino acids. Per germline, CDR1 MDHEN and CDR2 SYDVKM. The junction had 14 bases not matched to a gene; V was cut back by 4 bases and J by 3 bases. The CDR3 DNA is TGTGCCAGCAGTTCAGGGACTAGCGGGAGTTTCTGGGTTCGCTACGAGCAGTACTTC. This encodes CASSSGTSGSFWVRYEQYF.

As to this clonotype: This may arise from a read error, as a much more abundant clone is one base away. The conserved phenylalanine or tryptophan normally closing the CDR3 is absent here, so this likely arose from a read error. V usage is TRBV7-9 and J usage is TRBJ2-3; D gene ambiguous. CDR1 and CDR2 (germline): SEHNR, FQNEAQ (reference sequence). Trimming pared 8 bases from V and 5 bases from J, leaving 8 bases between. The CDR3 contains 11 residues. For the CDR3, the DNA is TGTGCCAGCGGTAGTAAAGATACGCAGTATTCT. Translated: CASGSKDTQYS.

The gene calls are TRBV29-1 and TRBJ2-7; 7 bases match TRBD1. Germline V gives CDR1 SQVTM, CDR2 ANQGSEA. Trimming took 7 bases from V and 4 from J; bases not matched to a gene: 7. This CDR3 region has 12 residues. The CDR3 spells CSGTGEGYEQYF. The CDR3 DNA reads as TGCAGCGGGACAGGCGAGGGGTACGAGCAGTACTTC.

This clonotype was detected ten times or more. This chain links TRBV7-9 with TRBJ2-1, with a possible D match to TRBD2 (6 bases). From germline, CDR1 is SEHNR and CDR2 FQNEAQ (reference sequence). The CDR3 runs 15 residues. The V end was cut by 4 bases, the J end by 2 bases, with 12 bases between. The CDR3 region has the DNA TGTGCCAGCAGCTCGACCGGGACTCCCTACAATGAGCAGTTCTTC. This codes for CASSSTGTPYNEQFF.